A single sample is the source of the 19 T cell receptor beta chains below, sequenced in a study of blood T cells in healthy people across ages. It was with a sample-barcoded 5' primer and a J-beta primer mix that a second PCR of about 7 to 12 cycles was run. TCRdb reprocessed the 5' RACE reads with MiXCR, giving one entry per CDR3 protein. This sample has over 500,000 distinct CDR3 sequences, with around a quarter found just once. This sample was also put to use in a study of T cells of mothers and their children.

Material: blood. These receptors all come from a boy younger than 10 in good health.

This rearrangement joins TRBV4-1 to TRBJ2-5, with a possible D match to TRBD2 (6 bases). The tail of the sequence fits TRBJ2-7 better, so the J call may be wrong. The CDR3 is made up of 14 amino acids. Germline V lookup: CDR1 MGHRA, CDR2 YSYEKL. This CDR3 is CASSQGHGGYEQYF. As DNA, the CDR3 is TGCGCCAGCAGCCAAGGTCACGGGGGCTACGAGCAGTACTTC.

J is TRBJ2-5 and V is TRBV12-3 or TRBV12-4; the D call may be TRBD1 or TRBD2 (5 bases each). V was shortened by 6 bases and J by 5 bases, with 16 bases between the two germline ends. The CDR3 has 14 amino acids. CDR3 sequence reads: CASSSWDARETQYF. The CDR3, as DNA: TGTGCCAGCAGCTCCTGGGACGCTCGGGAGACCCAGTACTTC.

This clonotype was detected many times. The chain employs TRBV30 and TRBJ1-2; D gene uncertain. Germline CDR1 and CDR2: GTSNPN and SVGIG (reference sequence). V gave up 0 bases and J gave up 3 bases, with 8 bases separating them. CDR3 length equals 13 residues. For the CDR3, the DNA is TGTGCCTGGAGTGTACAGATATACTATGGCTACACCTTC. It yields the protein CAWSVQIYYGYTF.

The chain joins TRBV3-1 to TRBJ2-5; D could derive from TRBD1 or TRBD2 (6 bases each). CDR3 length: 16 residues. From germline, CDR1 is LGHDT and CDR2 YNNKEL (reference sequence). The V end was cut by 2 bases, the J end by 0 bases, with 13 bases between. The CDR3: CASSQIRGPYQETQYF. In DNA form, the CDR3 reads TGTGCCAGCAGCCAAATCCGGGGGCCGTACCAAGAGACCCAGTACTTC.

This clonotype has more than one count but fewer than ten. This chain links TRBV11-2 with TRBJ2-5; 7 nucleotides line up with TRBD2. The last part of the DNA fits TRBJ2-1 better; the J call may be wrong. CDR1 and CDR2 from the germline V gene are SGHAT and FQNNGV. CDR3 length equals 15 residues. CDR3 bases: TGTGCCAGCAGCTTAAGCCTAGCGGCATACAATGAGCAGTTCTTC. It is translated as CASSLSLAAYNEQFF.

J is TRBJ2-3 and V is TRBV12-3 or TRBV12-4, with 8 bases fitting TRBD1. The CDR3 loop spans 16 amino acids. V trimming: 5 bases; J trimming: 2 bases; junction bases outside the gene matches: 9. The CDR3 reads CASSRTGTGATDTQYF. CDR3 bases: TGTGCCAGCAGTCGCACCGGGACAGGAGCCACAGATACGCAGTATTTT.

This clonotype was seen repeatedly, ten times or more. V gene TRBV7-2 combines with J gene TRBJ2-2; 7 bases match TRBD2. Germline V gene data show CDR1 as SGHTA and CDR2 as FQGNSA. The CDR3 consists of 14 residues. V dropped 0 bases and J dropped 5; count of bases not matched to a gene: 0. The CDR3 coding sequence is TGTGCCAGCAGCTTAGCCGGGGGGACCGGGGAGCTGTTTTTT. Its translation is CASSLAGGTGELFF.

This chain joins TRBV7-8 and TRBJ1-4, with D unclear. CDR3 size: 13 residues. The V gene's germline CDR1 is SGHVS and CDR2 FQNEAQ. With 2 bases removed from V and 8 bases from J, the gap between germline ends came to 9 bases. The CDR3 is CASSLLGKEKLFF. CDR3 DNA sequence: TGTGCCAGCAGCTTACTGGGAAAGGAAAAACTGTTTTTT.

CDR3 in DNA: TGTGCCAGCAGCTTTCCATCCTCCTTAAACACTGAAGCTTTCTTT. Its translation is CASSFPSSLNTEAFF. V gene TRBV7-9 combines with J gene TRBJ1-1; no clear D gene. The CDR3 has 15 amino acids. The germline V gene encodes CDR1 SEHNR and CDR2 FQNEAQ (reference sequence). V lost 3 bases, J lost 2 bases, and 13 bases lay in between.

This clonotype was seen a few times. This sequence joins TRBV20-1 and TRBJ2-1, with 13 bases identical to TRBD2. The CDR3 runs 16 residues. The germline V gene has CDR1 DFQATT and CDR2 SNEGSKA (reference sequence). J lost 2 bases, V lost 6 bases, and 7 bases had no gene match. The CDR3 region is CSAVRGTSGTYNEQFF. CDR3 sequence (DNA): TGCAGTGCGGTTCGCGGGACTAGCGGGACCTACAATGAGCAGTTCTTC.

This chain joins TRBV29-1 and TRBJ2-5; D may match TRBD1 or TRBD2 (5 bases each). The tail of the sequence fits TRBJ2-1 better, so the J call may be wrong. The germline V gene encodes CDR1 SQVTM and CDR2 ANQGSEA. This CDR3 is 12 amino acids long. The CDR3 nucleotides are TGCAGCGTTGGGTCGGTGGGGGTTGAGCAGTTCTTC. This codes for CSVGSVGVEQFF.

Only one count was recorded for this clonotype. The chain carries TRBV10-3 and TRBJ1-2; D is perhaps TRBD1 (6 bases). CDR3 length equals 15 residues. The ends were cut back, 3 bases at V and 4 bases at J, with 15 bases in the middle. CDR1 and CDR2 from the germline V gene are ENHRY and SYGVKD. The CDR3 sequence: CAISEGQGRSYGYTF. The CDR3 region has the DNA TGTGCCATCAGTGAAGGCCAGGGGCGAAGCTATGGCTACACCTTC.

This clonotype was observed a few times. The chain couples TRBV24-1 to TRBJ2-5, with a weak D call TRBD1 (6 bases). CDR3 length: 14 amino acids. The germline V and J ends were trimmed by 4 bases and 8 bases, with 16 bases remaining between them. Germline lookup yields CDR1 KGHDR and CDR2 SFDVKD. CDR3 nucleotides: TGTGCCACCAGTGACCGACAGGAGGACGAAACCCAGTACTTC. As protein: CATSDRQEDETQYF.

This clonotype was recorded a few times. The V gene is TRBV6-2 or TRBV6-3, the J gene TRBJ2-7; either TRBD1 or TRBD2 may fit D (5 bases each). The ends were cut back, 3 bases at V and 2 bases at J, with 8 bases in the middle. The CDR3 loop spans 13 amino acids. Germline V gives CDR1 MNHEY, CDR2 SVGEGT. CDR3 protein: CASSYGGTYEQYF. The DNA of the CDR3 is TGTGCCAGCAGTTATGGGGGAACCTACGAGCAGTACTTC.

The sample holds a few counts of this clonotype. The chain has TRBV9 and TRBJ1-1; unclear D gene. This CDR3 region has 14 residues. The germline V and J ends were trimmed by 0 bases and 4 bases, with 10 bases remaining between them. Per germline, CDR1 SGDLS and CDR2 YYNGEE. The CDR3 nucleotides are TGTGCCAGCAGCGTAGGACGGATGGGCACTGAAGCTTTCTTT. Its protein product is CASSVGRMGTEAFF.

The chain uses TRBV6-6 and TRBJ1-4; D possibly corresponds to TRBD1 (6 bases). CDR1 and CDR2 from the germline V gene are MNHNY and SVGAGI (reference sequence). Between the trimmed V and J ends, which lost 6 bases and 8 bases, there was a span of 19 bases. The CDR3 covers 15 residues. The CDR3 is CASRQSSGVEEKLFF. CDR3 DNA: TGTGCCAGCAGACAAAGCTCAGGGGTCGAGGAAAAACTGTTTTTT.

This clonotype was seen a handful of times. CDR3 in amino acids: CASSSLQIGGGNEQFF. The CDR3 DNA is TGTGCCAGCAGTTCTCTTCAGATAGGCGGGGGGAATGAGCAGTTCTTC. The J gene is TRBJ2-5, the V gene TRBV6-6, with 8 bases lining up with TRBD2. The J call is doubtful: the DNA matches TRBJ2-1 better. Germline V lookup: CDR1 MNHNY, CDR2 SVGAGI (reference sequence). CDR3 size: 16 residues.

The V gene is TRBV11-2, the J gene TRBJ1-5; tentative D call: TRBD1 (6 bases). Trimming took 6 bases from V and 8 from J, leaving 17 bases between them. CDR3 length equals 14 residues. From germline, CDR1 is SGHAT and CDR2 FQNNGV. CDR3 in amino acids: CASSQRQAWEPQHF. As DNA, the CDR3 is TGTGCCAGCAGTCAGAGACAGGCCTGGGAGCCCCAGCATTTT.

The chain joins TRBV7-9 to TRBJ2-7; no clear D gene. Germline CDR1 is SEHNR and CDR2 is FQNEAQ (reference sequence). The ends were cut back, 1 base at V and 4 bases at J, with 8 bases in the middle. The CDR3 runs 13 residues. CDR3 sequence: CASSLDQSYEQYF. DNA of the CDR3: TGTGCCAGCAGCTTAGACCAGTCTTACGAGCAGTACTTC.